Listed here are 8 T cell receptor beta chains from one sample, sequenced in a study of cytomegalovirus exposure and HLA in healthy donors. Both 60 Vbeta primers and 13 Jbeta primers went into the PCR. Profiling relied on immunoSEQ multiplex PCR, and the TCRdb table lists in-frame clones only, not all of them. The sample lists more than 90,000 clones, more than 70% occurring once. The sample consisted of PBMCs. The source of these receptors is a female donor in good health and CMV-seronegative.

The rearrangement joins TRBV28 to TRBJ2-3; 9 bases agree with TRBD2. This CDR3 has 16 residues. From germline, CDR1 is MDHEN and CDR2 SYDVKM. Trimming at V came to 3 bases and at J to 4 bases, leaving 8 bases not matched to a gene. The DNA of the CDR3 is TGTGCCAGCAGTTTGGCCCCGGGACTAGCCCCAGATACGCAGTATTTT. It yields the protein CASSLAPGLAPDTQYF.

The chain uses TRBV6-5 and TRBJ1-3; tentatively, D is TRBD1 (5 bases). The V gene lost 4 bases and the J gene lost 2 bases, with 9 bases spanning the gap. The CDR3 is made up of 14 amino acids. CDR1 and CDR2 from the germline V gene are MNHEY and SVGAGI. The CDR3 is CASSSPGAGNTIYF. The DNA for the CDR3 is TGTGCCAGCAGTTCCCCGGGGGCTGGAAACACCATATATTTT.

This sequence joins TRBV12-1 and TRBJ2-7; the D segment call TRBD1 is taken from the table without a DNA check. TRBV12-1 represents a pseudogene. The CDR3 contains 19 residues. In DNA form, the CDR3 reads TGTGCCAGCAGACCTATCGCCGGGACAGGGGCCTACATCGACTACGAGCAGTACTTC. Encoded protein: CASRPIAGTGAYIDYEQYF.

The chain combines TRBV28 with TRBJ2-7, with 11 bases aligning to TRBD1. Germline V gene lookup returns CDR1 MDHEN and CDR2 SYDVKM. This CDR3 spans 14 amino acids. With V trimmed by 6 bases and J by 2 bases, 3 bases remained unmatched. The CDR3 is CASRSDRGPYEQYF. The CDR3 nucleotides are TGTGCCAGCAGATCGGACAGGGGGCCCTACGAGCAGTACTTC.

This clone appeared a few times. It may be a read error: a sequence one base away is much more abundant. This sample also contains other DNA sequences that code for the same CDR3. The chain uses TRBV29-1 and TRBJ2-1; D gene ambiguous. The CDR3 consists of 14 residues. The germline gives CDR1 SQVTM, CDR2 ANQGSEA. The CDR3 nucleotides are TGCACTCAAAGGCTGGCGGTCTCCTACAATGAGCAGTTCTTC. Residues: CTQRLAVSYNEQFF.

The rearrangement uses TRBV11-3 and TRBJ2-1; 7 bases match TRBD2. The length of the CDR3 is 12 residues. Germline trimming cut 5 bases from V and 6 bases from J; bases unmatched to any gene: 1. Germline-derived CDR1 and CDR2 are SGHNT and YENEEA. CDR3 residues: CASSRGGNEQFF. In DNA, the CDR3 is TGTGCCAGCAGCCGCGGGGGCAATGAGCAGTTCTTC.

J is TRBJ2-4 and V is TRBV6-1; no definite D call. Trimming took 1 base from V and 0 from J, leaving 10 bases between them. The germline V gene has CDR1 MNHNS and CDR2 SASEGT. The CDR3 is made up of 16 amino acids. The CDR3 spells CASSEGGVLAKNIQYF. Written as DNA, the CDR3 is TGTGCCAGCAGTGAAGGTGGAGTCCTAGCCAAAAACATTCAGTACTTC.

The gene calls are TRBV14 and TRBJ2-1, with a weak D call TRBD1 (5 bases). Germline CDR1 is SGHDN and CDR2 is FVKESK. The CDR3 extends over 16 amino acids. V was pared by 2 bases and J by 2 bases, with 13 bases between. The CDR3 sequence is CASSQLGPEAYNEQFF. In DNA, the CDR3 is TGTGCCAGCAGCCAATTGGGGCCTGAGGCCTACAATGAGCAGTTCTTC.